This T cell receptor beta chain comes out of a study of graft-versus-host responses after intestinal transplantation. At the level of the study: All recipients were transplanted with multivisceral, liver-intestinal, or isolated intestinal grafts.

Broader study findings: Declining HvG levels early post-transplant were linked to peak circulating GvH clone levels. The authors found GvH clones in recipient marrow, some appearing first in ileum or blood. High graft-versus-host to host-versus-graft T cell clonal ratios marked allografts of patients with graft-donor macrochimerism.

A word on this clone: Its antigen is undetermined.

The method was immunoSEQ multiplex PCR; TCRdb's version includes in-frame clones alone and lacks a portion of them. The sample consists of approximately 85,000 clones, over 85% of them appearing once. Per germline, CDR1 LNHDA and CDR2 SQIVND (reference sequence). The CDR3 contains 14 residues. Trimming cost V 6 bases and J 3 bases, with 14 bases left between them. V gene TRBV19 combines with J gene TRBJ1-1; D is ambiguous. Here the sequenced sample was unstimulated CD8+ T cells sorted from spleen or lymph node cells, taken before transplant. This receptor was taken from a human donor who was the organ donor for an intestinal transplant. The CDR3, as DNA: TGTGCCAGTAGCTCGGGAGAGGCGGACACTGAAGCTTTCTTT. Protein: CASSSGEADTEAFF.